This T cell receptor (beta chain) was observed in a study of CXCR3-negative and CXCR3-positive naive CD8 T cells. The study's findings and limits: Comparison of naive cells showed more hydrophobic TRB CDR3s in CXCR3-positive than in CXCR3-negative naive cells. Naive subsets did not differ in surface CD5, and the authors estimated TCR strength using properties of the TRB CDR3. The study found comparably high diversity in both naive subsets and much lower diversity in memory CD8+ cells.

UMI-labeled TRB cDNA libraries were prepared by 5' RACE. Reprocessing the 5' RACE reads, TCRdb reports a single entry for every CDR3 protein and omits DNA. Its table lists under 90,000 distinct CDR3 sequences. For this clonotype: Its antigen is as yet unknown.

Germline CDR1 reads LGHNA; CDR2 reads YNFKEQ. This CDR3 spans 15 amino acids. Definition of naive CD8+ T cells rested on a CD45RO-CCR7+CD27+CD95- profile. Sequenced input: naive CXCR3+ CD8+ T cells from blood. Stated subset: CD45RO-CCR7+CD27+CD95- naive CD8+ T cells expressing CXCR3 (TNR3+). The chain uses TRBV4-2 and TRBJ2-7; TCRdb gives TRBD1 as the D gene, but with no DNA this cannot be confirmed. This TCR was recovered from a human donor in good health. Some clones in this sample may be carry-over from other donors' samples. The CDR3 sequence: CASSQVPGGVYEQYF.